This T cell receptor beta chain was sequenced in a study of CD8 T cells in Susac syndrome. In the case of this clonotype: Its target is unknown.

Trimming removed 5 bases from V and 1 base from J, with 15 bases in between. Germline V gene data show CDR1 as LNHDA and CDR2 as SQIVND (reference sequence). CDR3 length equals 15 residues. The authors carried out high-throughput sequencing of TCR beta. They applied it to CD8+ and CD4+ T cells obtained from blood. Patients with Susac syndrome met diagnostic criteria that were recently defined for definite or probable disease. Reverse transcription used about 0.45 to 1 ug RNA and random hexamers. MiXCR was run by TCRdb on the immunoSEQ multiplex PCR reads, yielding one entry per CDR3 protein. The table lists about 94,000 distinct CDR3 sequences, 85% to 95% of them singletons, with approximately 0.3% in the top ten. Notes on the study in general: The CD4+ T cell repertoire of patients with Susac syndrome showed no detectable clonal expansion.

Material for sequencing was CD4+ T cells from PBMCs. This sequence was found in a human donor with Susac syndrome. The chain couples TRBV19 to TRBJ2-7; weak D call: TRBD2 (6 bases). This CDR3 reads CASSAPGGSSYEQYF. In DNA form, the CDR3 reads TGTGCCAGTAGTGCCCCTGGGGGGTCGTCCTACGAGCAGTACTTC.